This T cell receptor beta chain was documented in a study of shared clonotypes between healthy human individuals. CD8 cells regarded as naive lacked CD45RO, were positively chosen for CCR7, and omitted terminally differentiated effector memory CD45RA+ cells. On this clone: What it recognizes is unknown.

The CDR3 runs to 17 residues. Germline V gene data show CDR1 as SEHNR and CDR2 as FQNEAQ (reference sequence). The trim removed 5 bases at V and 2 bases at J, leaving 12 bases unmatched. Sequenced by immunoSEQ multiplex PCR; TCRdb stores in-frame clones only, minus some. This table has millions of clones, about 94% appearing once. Points from the study as a whole: Rarefaction exposed incomplete sorted-subset sequencing despite large depth.

The sequencing sample was made of naive CD8+ T cells sorted from blood. The chain uses TRBV7-9 and TRBJ2-7; 10 bases are shared with TRBD2. This receptor was identified in a man younger than 35 in good health. This chain's CDR3 is CASSPGVAGGYAYEQYF. The CDR3 DNA is TGTGCCAGCAGCCCCGGGGTAGCGGGAGGCTATGCCTACGAGCAGTACTTC. The full variable domain, completed using reference TRBV7-9 and TRBJ2-7, is DTGVSQNPRHKITKRGQNVTFRCDPISEHNRLYWYRQTLGQGPEFLTYFQNEAQLEKSRLLSDRFSAERPKGSFSTLEIQRTEQGDSAMYLCASSPGVAGGYAYEQYFGPGTRLTVT.